Listed here are 19 T cell receptor beta chains from one sample, sequenced in a study of blood T cell repertoires in COVID-19. TCRdb's table, derived via immunoSEQ multiplex PCR, lists solely in-frame clones and lacks some. The sample has about 310,000 clones; around 89% are singletons. Sample: PBMCs or T cells enriched from blood (not recorded which). The source is a woman younger than 30 with acute COVID-19.

The J gene is TRBJ2-1, the V gene TRBV19; 8 positions match TRBD1. The CDR3 runs 15 residues. The germline V gene encodes CDR1 LNHDA and CDR2 SQIVND (reference sequence). V shed 6 bases and J 5 bases; nucleotides not matched to a gene: 9. The CDR3 loop is CASRPGQAGDNEQFF. In DNA, the CDR3 is TGTGCCAGTAGGCCGGGACAGGCCGGGGACAATGAGCAGTTCTTC.

The chain links TRBV7-9 to TRBJ2-5; 8 bases align to TRBD2. Germline V CDR1 and CDR2: SEHNR, FQNEAQ (reference sequence). The junction had 12 bases not matched to a gene; V was cut back by 4 bases and J by 5 bases. The CDR3 runs 16 residues. For the CDR3, the DNA is TGTGCCAGCAGCTCAGGACTAGCCAAAAAGGGGGAGACCCAGTACTTC. Translated: CASSSGLAKKGETQYF.

The chain uses TRBV10-3 and TRBJ1-2, with a tentative D call TRBD1 (5 bases). There are 15 residues in the CDR3. The germline gives CDR1 ENHRY, CDR2 SYGVKD. Deletions cut 4 bases from V and 1 base from J, with 13 bases between. Here the CDR3 reads CAISGSGALNYGYTF. The CDR3 DNA sequence: TGTGCCATCAGTGGGAGCGGGGCTCTTAACTATGGCTACACCTTC.

Turning to this clone: The same CDR3 arises from other DNA sequences in this sample as well. This rearrangement joins TRBV12-3 or TRBV12-4 to TRBJ2-3; D not resolved. The CDR3 consists of 12 residues. Trimming left V 6 bases short and J 3 bases short, with 7 bases between. For the CDR3, the DNA is TGTGCCAGCAGCCTTAGTACAGATACGCAGTATTTT. Translating it yields CASSLSTDTQYF.

This rearrangement joins TRBV5-4 to TRBJ1-2, with 8 bases matching TRBD1. Germline CDR1 is SGHNT and CDR2 is YYREEE (reference sequence). CDR3 length equals 15 residues. V was pared by 6 bases and J by 4 bases, with 11 bases of the junction left unmatched. In DNA, the CDR3 is TGTGCCAGCACCAAGAACCGGGACAGGCTCTATGGCTACACCTTC. It codes for CASTKNRDRLYGYTF.

The rearrangement links TRBV19 to TRBJ1-5; D gene uncertain. V was shortened by 6 bases and J by 7 bases, with 19 bases between the two germline ends. The CDR3 has 15 residues. CDR1 is LNHDA, CDR2 SQIVND, per germline (reference sequence). The CDR3 region has the DNA TGTGCCAGTAGGCCCCCTCGGGGTTGGGGACAGCCCCAGCATTTT. It codes for CASRPPRGWGQPQHF.

This rearrangement joins TRBV5-5 to TRBJ1-6, with 10 positions matching TRBD1. From germline, CDR1 is SGHKS and CDR2 YYEKEE (reference sequence). V trimming: 2 bases; J trimming: 2 bases; junction bases outside the gene matches: 4. The CDR3 totals 17 residues. As DNA, the CDR3 is TGTGCCAGCAGCTTCCGGGACAGGGGTACCTATAATTCACCCCTCCACTTT. Translation gives CASSFRDRGTYNSPLHF.

The V and J genes are TRBV4-2 and TRBJ2-7; D is possibly TRBD1 (6 bases). The CDR3 extends over 15 amino acids. With 3 bases removed from V and 3 bases from J, the gap between germline ends came to 15 bases. CDR1 is LGHNA, CDR2 YNFKEQ, per germline. The CDR3 loop is CASSHENTGFYEQYF. DNA of the CDR3: TGTGCCAGCAGCCATGAAAATACAGGGTTCTACGAGCAGTACTTC.

This clone has more than one count but fewer than ten. This chain uses TRBV19 with TRBJ1-3; a possible D gene is TRBD1 (6 bases). V shed 10 bases and J shed 0 bases, with 19 bases lying between them. This CDR3 spans 16 amino acids. Germline loops: CDR1 LNHDA, CDR2 SQIVND (reference sequence). This chain's CDR3 is CATDPGTQSSGNTIYF. CDR3 bases: TGTGCCACTGATCCCGGGACACAAAGCTCTGGAAACACCATATATTTT.

Only one count was recorded for this clone. The chain has TRBV11-2 and TRBJ2-3; D uncertain. The germline gives CDR1 SGHAT, CDR2 FQNNGV. Trimming removed 4 bases at V and 5 bases at J, with 13 bases between. The CDR3 consists of 14 residues. The CDR3 is CASSSFVTGDTQYF. The CDR3 nucleotides read TGTGCCAGCAGCTCATTCGTTACGGGAGATACGCAGTATTTT. Together with reference TRBV11-2 and TRBJ2-3, the CDR3 gives the full variable domain: EAGVAQSPRYKIIEKRQSVAFWCNPISGHATLYWYQQILGQGPKLLIQFQNNGVVDDSQLPKDRFSAERLKGVDSTLKIQPAKLEDSAVYLCASSSFVTGDTQYFGPGTRLTVL.

As concerns this clone: At one end, the junction sequence differs from germline, possibly due to a read error. The chain is built from TRBV10-1 and TRBJ2-7; a weak D match, TRBD1 (5 bases). The CDR3 spans 14 residues. Germline-derived CDR1 and CDR2 are WNHNN and SYGVQD (reference sequence). The CDR3 region has the DNA TGCGCCAGCAGTGAGGTGAACAGGTTCACCCCCCCCACGTTC. It specifies CASSEVNRFTPPTF.

This chain joins TRBV10-3 and TRBJ1-6; D is possibly TRBD1 (5 bases). The ends were cut back, 0 bases at V and 10 bases at J, with 13 bases in the middle. CDR1 ENHRY and CDR2 SYGVKD come from the germline V gene. CDR3 length: 15 residues. DNA of the CDR3: TGTGCCATCAGTGAGTCGGAGGGGCAGGTCTCACCCCTCCACTTT. Translated: CAISESEGQVSPLHF.

The chain uses TRBV11-3 and TRBJ1-2; D remains ambiguous. V was pared by 1 base and J by 2 bases, with 14 bases between. The CDR3 is 16 amino acids. CDR1 is SGHNT and CDR2 is YENEEA in the germline V gene. The CDR3 sequence is CASSLGIPQSNYGYTF. In nucleotides, the CDR3 is TGTGCCAGCAGCTTAGGAATACCACAATCGAACTATGGCTACACCTTC.

This rearrangement joins TRBV6-5 to TRBJ2-2; D gene ambiguous. Germline CDR1 is MNHEY and CDR2 is SVGAGI. This CDR3 spans 14 amino acids. Deletions cut 7 bases from V and 0 bases from J, with 9 bases between. The CDR3 bases are TGTGCCAGCATGCGGATCGCGAACACCGGGGAGCTGTTTTTT. Amino acid sequence: CASMRIANTGELFF.

As for this clone: This same CDR3 is encoded by further DNA sequences in the sample. The V gene is TRBV7-9, the J gene TRBJ2-3; tentative D call: TRBD2 (6 bases). The CDR3 has 14 residues. Germline V gives CDR1 SEHNR, CDR2 FQNEAQ (reference sequence). V was shortened by 2 bases and J by 0 bases, with 6 bases between the two germline ends. The CDR3 coding sequence is TGTGCCAGCAGCTTAAGCGGGAGCACAGATACGCAGTATTTT. Protein product: CASSLSGSTDTQYF.

The chain links TRBV28 to TRBJ1-2; D uncertain. CDR3 length: 15 amino acids. The germline V gene has CDR1 MDHEN and CDR2 SYDVKM. V was clipped by 1 base and J by 0 bases, with 9 bases between them. The CDR3 spells CASSLSHTSNYGYTF. In DNA, the CDR3 is TGTGCCAGCAGTTTATCACACACATCTAACTATGGCTACACCTTC.

This chain joins TRBV19 and TRBJ2-7; 13 nucleotides line up with TRBD2. The V gene's germline CDR1 is LNHDA and CDR2 SQIVND (reference sequence). With V trimmed by 10 bases and J by 4 bases, 4 bases remained unmatched. There are 13 residues in the CDR3. CDR3: CATRLAGGYEQYF. In nucleotides, the CDR3 is TGTGCCACTAGACTAGCGGGAGGTTACGAGCAGTACTTC.

The gene calls are TRBV6-5 and TRBJ2-1; D might be TRBD2 (5 bases). Between the trimmed V and J ends, which lost 3 bases and 5 bases, there was a span of 11 bases. This CDR3 is 14 amino acids long. Germline-derived CDR1 and CDR2 are MNHEY and SVGAGI. In DNA, the CDR3 is TGTGCCAGCAGTTATATGGACTCTAACAATGAGCAGTTCTTC. Protein: CASSYMDSNNEQFF.

The genes are TRBV28 and TRBJ1-4; D is undetermined. The ends were cut back, 5 bases at V and 0 bases at J, with 10 bases in the middle. The CDR3 contains 15 residues. Germline loops: CDR1 MDHEN, CDR2 SYDVKM. Here the CDR3 DNA reads TGTGCCAGCAGTCCCCACACAGCAACTAATGAAAAACTGTTTTTT. Protein: CASSPHTATNEKLFF.